This T cell receptor beta chain was retrieved from a study of cytomegalovirus exposure and HLA in healthy donors (dated by TCRdb to about 2017). Background for the entire study: According to an earlier analysis of around 600 of the donors, some 180 million T cells yielded 90 million to 130 million unique TCR beta sequences and around 280 Gb of sequence data. On average, around 200,000 unique TCR beta nucleotide sequences were sequenced per donor among fewer than 500 genotyped donors of the cohort, with roughly 18% of those sequences being non-productive. All discovery cohort repertoires had been generated on a single sequencing platform. The number of donors typed differed by locus, with roughly 620-630 for A, B, C, DRB1 and DQB1, 522 for DQA1, approximately 570 for DPA1, and around 460 for DPB1. The later analysis used no new phenotypic data to find candidate immune exposures, relying instead on TCR beta sequences and their occurrence across donors. Donor age, sex, ethnicity and CMV serostatus were collected together with the repertoire data. The study was designed to test whether signatures of past pathogen exposure could be identified by cataloging public T cell receptors. Along with the 666-subject first cohort, a separate validation cohort of over a hundred different subjects was used. HLA typing included class I and class II loci at four-digit resolution. In an earlier analysis of more than 550 of the donors, high-throughput TCR beta sequencing was used to judge whether each TCR beta V gene segment behaved as functional or pseudogenic. Four or five DR-DQ haplotypes were handled as single units for association and clustering because linkage in the cohort was strong. To predict cytomegalovirus infection status, the study combined high-throughput TCR immunosequencing, statistical association of individual TCRs with disease status, and machine learning. The study profiled the T cell repertoires of about 720 subjects by immunosequencing and related them to cytomegalovirus serostatus. In a later genetic analysis, genome-wide SNP genotypes for about three fifths of the roughly 670 donors were used, and that subset was treated as a discovery cohort. Roughly 300 gigabases of sequencing data and 70 million to 100 million unique TCR sequences were included in an early release covering over 600 HLA-typed donors. A later analysis re-analyzed previously published TCR beta repertoires from 660 or so donors and added high-resolution HLA genotyping to study TCR occurrence patterns. The genetic ancestry cluster associated with self-reported Caucasian donors included 70% to 85% of the roughly 390 genotyped donors. Study-wide conclusions, independent of this receptor: In an earlier analysis of 587 of the donors, most TCR beta V segments were observed in productive rearrangements about 87% or about 30% of the time, broadly matching IMGT annotations. V-gene and J-gene trimming of TCR beta chains was associated with a missense DCLRE1C variant in a later genetic analysis, and the association was replicated in an independent cohort. While some public TCRs were present in many individuals, most TCR sequences turned up only very rarely across donors. A few of the identified cytomegalovirus-associated TCR beta chains were confirmed in vitro to be specific for cytomegalovirus antigens. According to a later analysis, parvovirus B19, influenza, CMV and Epstein-Barr virus appeared linked to several top co-occurrence clusters. Correlated functional status among segregating V segments might reflect linkage disequilibrium, but an unknown experimental factor could not be ruled out. The cohort was sequenced for TCR beta chains only, and without alpha or paired-chain data the features that could be detected were limited. It was suggested by the authors that the approach could potentially be generalized to other disease states and immunological phenotypes. When HLA alleles, especially DR and DQ, strongly co-occurred, attributing TCR associations to individual alleles was difficult. Because some donors lacked HLA typing at each locus, the association tests relied only on the typed subset. Sequencing depth was assumed to be roughly uniform across donors in the presence/absence analyses, though that assumption may not hold. The classifier was reported to diagnose cytomegalovirus status with high specificity and sensitivity in both the original cohort and the validation cohort. For the cohort, immune exposure information was limited to CMV serostatus. According to a later analysis, TCR association rates differed among HLA loci, with DRB1 alleles showing the most associated TCRs and HLA-C alleles showing the fewest. Some 16 rarely observed V segments, including chromosome 9 orphons, were excluded from the earlier analysis of 550 to 700 of the donors because counts were too low. The study gave a list of more than 150 TCR beta chains associated with cytomegalovirus. Because the 87-base-pair reads could not distinguish some IMGT-functional V segments, including TRBV6-2 and TRBV6-3, those segments were excluded. A further reported finding was that TCR beta sequences accurately predicted the HLA-A and HLA-B alleles for most subjects in the first cohort. In a later analysis, about 16,000 TCR beta sequences were associated with specific HLA alleles at a false discovery rate of 0.05. According to a later genetic analysis, donors in an Asian-associated ancestry cluster had fewer N-insertions in productive TCRs than the approximately 670-donor mean. In a later analysis, HLA-associated TCR beta chains were found to be more clonally expanded and to have lower generation probabilities than equally common non-associated chains. The sequencing pipeline was judged likely to have produced a cluster of highly shared sequence variants as a technical artifact. According to a later analysis, most CMV-associated TCR beta chains appeared to be HLA-restricted, and the HLA associations seemed to be driven largely by CMV exposure.

Libraries were built with the immunoSEQ multiplex PCR assay. The multiplex PCR relied on a mix of 60 forward primers for TCR Vbeta segments and 13 reverse primers for TCR Jbeta segments. A multiplex PCR assay on genomic DNA amplified the CDR3 region of rearranged TCR beta genes. On the Illumina HiSeq System, the amplified TCR beta libraries were sequenced as 87-base-pair reads. Under the source paper's analysis protocol: A later analysis tallied tens of millions of unique TCR beta chains across the 700 or so repertoires, and approximately 12 million of those chains were shared by two or more donors. Raw reads were error-corrected and collapsed into unique sequences by a nearest-neighbor algorithm in which closely related sequences were merged to remove PCR and sequencing errors. To assign V, D and J gene segments, CDR3 sequences were aligned to IMGT reference sequences. Each retained sequence needed at least a six-nucleotide match to both a V gene segment and a J gene segment. A rearrangement was called productive if the CDR3 had no stop codons and remained in frame with V and J, and every other rearrangement was called non-productive. Following IMGT convention, CDR3 was defined as the stretch from the second conserved V-encoded cysteine up to the conserved J-encoded phenylalanine. In an earlier analysis of around 540 of the donors, sequences lacking an unambiguous match to a single V gene segment were excluded. In an earlier analysis of several hundred of the donors, V segments were called functional above 56.7% productive rearrangements and were called segregating when the between-donor standard deviation exceeded 5%. A statistical classification framework was built to diagnose cytomegalovirus status from the catalog of TCR beta chain sequences. A later analysis assigned V and J genes by comparing TCR nucleotide sequences with IMGT/GENE-DB human TR gene sequences. In a later analysis, CDR3 sequences and most-parsimonious VDJ recombination scenarios were assigned using the TCRdist pipeline. In a later analysis, every TCR beta chain was defined by the combination of its CDR3 amino acid sequence and its V-gene family, and reads without a unique V-gene family were dropped. To address suspected cross-contamination and a sequencing artifact, a later analysis removed approximately 600 highly shared, low-generation-probability nucleotide sequences. For each public chain, a later analysis derived a clonal expansion index from normalized ranks of inferred template counts within each repertoire. Generation probabilities in a later analysis came from a VDJ recombination model fitted to out-of-frame rearrangements, and those results were checked against IGoR. Hypergeometric tests were used in a later analysis to score TCR-TCR, TCR-HLA and TCR-CMV co-occurrence, with a repertoire-size bias correction applied to the TCR pairs. False discovery rates were estimated in a later analysis by permuting HLA or CMV assignments 20 times. In a later analysis, co-occurring TCRs were grouped with DBSCAN, and TCRdist sequence similarity was added when clustering was performed within HLA-allele-positive subsets. Repertoires with fewer than 30,000 or more than 120,000 public chains were left out of co-occurrence clustering, as were about five repertoires with anomalous nucleotide sharing. The table was pulled from immuneACCESS by TCRdb, which kept in-frame rearrangements only. Such tables lose some clones; where checked, under half of the loss comes from unresolved V genes, and the rest has no known cause. V, J and clone size derive from that table, while D and trimming were established from the DNA sequence. A total of 200,000 to 250,000 clones appear in this sample, more than 75% of them only once. The ten largest clones represent 1.3% of the sample.

A note on this clone: This clone's antigen is unknown. Per-base quality was not reported, and no clone a single base away is much larger than it.

Trimming takes 5 bases off V and 6 bases off J; junction bases not matched to a gene: 8. From the germline V gene (reference sequence), CDR1 is MNHEY and CDR2 is SMNVEV. Including the terminal cysteine and phenylalanine, the CDR3 comprises 17 residues. Only CDR3 DNA is held: 51 bases, read in frame from base 1. In total, 500 to 700 healthy bone marrow donors made up the cohort. All cohort members were sampled while nominally healthy, although unrecorded immune exposures were likely present. CMV serostatus was recorded as positive for 250 to 300 and negative for about half of the roughly 700 cohort members, whereas no CMV serostatus was recorded for the donor in question. Every donor gave a peripheral blood sample, and the peripheral blood mononuclear cells from that sample were used for TCR beta sequencing. The Qiagen DNeasy Blood Extraction Kit was used to extract genomic DNA from the blood cell samples.

Sample: PBMCs. Rearrangement joined TRBV27 to TRBJ2-1, with 15 middle bases fitting TRBD2. This receptor was taken from a human donor in good health. The bases read TGTGCCAGCAGTCGCCCGGGACTAGCGGGGGGCTTCAATGAGCAGTTCTTC. Its amino acids are CASSRPGLAGGFNEQFF.